The 12 T cell receptor beta chains below all came from one sample that was sequenced in a study of T cell responses to AZD1222 COVID-19 vaccine. TCRdb's table, derived via immunoSEQ multiplex PCR, lists solely in-frame clones and lacks some. Here the sample spans around 91,000 clones, approximately 91% being singletons. Sample: peripheral blood, taken on day 0 of AZD1222 vaccination. The receptors here all came from an adult in good health.

This sequence joins TRBV3-1 (or the pseudogene TRBV3-2) and TRBJ1-3, with D perhaps TRBD1 (5 bases). Germline V gene lookup returns CDR1 LGHDT and CDR2 YNNKEL (reference sequence). V dropped 4 bases and J dropped 0 bases, with 10 bases sitting between them. CDR3 length: 15 residues. The CDR3 is CASSLTDHSGNTIYF. CDR3 sequence (DNA): TGTGCCAGCAGCCTGACAGATCACTCTGGAAACACCATATATTTT.

CDR3 sequence reads: CASSLGLGTYEQYF. CDR3 bases: TGTGCCAGCAGCTTAGGATTGGGGACCTACGAGCAGTACTTC. The gene calls are TRBV11-1 and TRBJ2-7; no reliable D call. The V gene lost 1 base and the J gene lost 2 bases, with 9 bases spanning the gap. Germline CDR1 SGHAT, CDR2 FQDESV (reference sequence). The CDR3 totals 14 residues.

V and J are TRBV28 and TRBJ1-6; D call uncertain. The germline gives CDR1 MDHEN, CDR2 SYDVKM. The V gene lost 2 bases and the J gene lost 0 bases, with 8 bases spanning the gap. The CDR3 runs to 16 residues. The CDR3, as DNA: TGTGCCAGCAGTTTAGAACTAAGCTCCTATAATTCACCCCTCCACTTT. It is translated as CASSLELSSYNSPLHF.

The CDR3 nucleotides read TGTGCCAGCAGCCCGACAGGGCCTAACACCGGGGAGCTGTTTTTT. Protein: CASSPTGPNTGELFF. The V and J genes are TRBV7-2 and TRBJ2-2; 7 bases map to TRBD1. The CDR3 is 15 amino acids. The V and J ends lost 5 bases and 2 bases, in that order; junction bases with no gene match: 5. Germline CDR1 SGHTA, CDR2 FQGNSA.

The sample holds one count of this clone. The rearrangement uses TRBV3-1 (or the pseudogene TRBV3-2) and TRBJ1-1, with D unclear. The germline gives CDR1 LGHDT, CDR2 YNNKEL (reference sequence). This CDR3 spans 14 amino acids. Trimming shortened V by 3 bases and J by 0 bases, and 8 bases separated the two germline ends. CDR3 sequence reads: CASSHLRVNTEAFF. The CDR3 nucleotides read TGTGCCAGCAGCCACCTCAGAGTGAACACTGAAGCTTTCTTT.

The V gene is TRBV19, the J gene TRBJ2-1, with TRBD1 matching 7 bases. The germline V gene has CDR1 LNHDA and CDR2 SQIVND (reference sequence). The junction had 9 bases not matched to a gene; V was cut back by 5 bases and J by 2 bases. The CDR3 has 16 amino acids. The CDR3 is CASSARRQGAYNEQFF. Here the CDR3 DNA reads TGTGCCAGTAGTGCTCGGAGGCAGGGGGCCTACAATGAGCAGTTCTTC.

The chain has TRBV19 and TRBJ1-4; possible D gene TRBD1, 5 bases. This CDR3 has 17 amino acids. V was trimmed by 3 bases and J by 2 bases, leaving 16 bases between them. In germline, CDR1 is LNHDA, CDR2 SQIVND (reference sequence). The CDR3 region is CASSMSSGRGTNEKLFF. CDR3 sequence (DNA): TGTGCCAGTAGTATGTCATCGGGGCGTGGGACTAATGAAAAACTGTTTTTT.

This clone was counted many times. The V call is TRBV5-6, the J call TRBJ1-2; D not certain. V dropped 0 bases and J dropped 1 base, with 19 bases sitting between them. The CDR3 contains 18 residues. From germline, CDR1 is SGHDT and CDR2 YYEEEE. The CDR3 protein is CASSLVLVRARDNYGYTF. Here the CDR3 DNA reads TGTGCCAGCAGCTTGGTATTGGTCCGGGCGAGGGATAACTATGGCTACACCTTC.

The chain combines TRBV9 with TRBJ2-1; D ambiguous. Trimming took 0 bases from V and 0 from J, leaving 1 base between them. Germline V CDR1 and CDR2: SGDLS, YYNGEE. The CDR3 extends over 13 amino acids. CDR3 nucleotides: TGTGCCAGCAGCGTAGACTCCTACAATGAGCAGTTCTTC. Translating gives CASSVDSYNEQFF.

The CDR3 protein is CASSQASTLAYGYTF. The CDR3 coding sequence is TGTGCCAGCAGCCAAGCGAGCACCTTGGCCTATGGCTACACCTTC. The chain combines TRBV4-2 with TRBJ1-2; no clear D. The CDR3 consists of 15 residues. The germline V gene encodes CDR1 LGHNA and CDR2 YNFKEQ. The germline V and J ends were trimmed by 1 base and 4 bases, with 13 bases remaining between them.

The chain couples TRBV19 to TRBJ2-1; 12 nucleotides agree with TRBD2. Germline V gives CDR1 LNHDA, CDR2 SQIVND (reference sequence). The V and J ends lost 6 bases and 3 bases, in that order; junction bases with no gene match: 15. This CDR3 is built from 19 residues. This CDR3 is CASRRSRLAGEISYNEQFF. CDR3 bases: TGTGCCAGTAGGCGATCGAGACTAGCGGGAGAGATCAGCTACAATGAGCAGTTCTTC.

This chain connects TRBV7-2 to TRBJ2-5; 9 positions agree with TRBD1. Losses at the gene ends were 5 bases for V and 0 bases for J; bases not matched to a gene: 10. Per germline, CDR1 SGHTA and CDR2 FQGNSA. The CDR3 sequence is 17 residues long. CDR3: CASSDPDRGRYQETQYF. The DNA for the CDR3 is TGTGCCAGCAGCGACCCGGACAGGGGACGGTACCAAGAGACCCAGTACTTC.